This TCR beta chain emerged from a study of T cells in Graves' hyperthyroidism and ophthalmopathy. Amplification of TCR beta CDR3 regions used RNA as the template. First-round RT-PCR of the TCR CDR3 relied on the HTBI primer set. TCRdb independently ran MiXCR on the multiplex PCR reads; one entry per CDR3 protein. In the table there are about 210,000 distinct CDR3 sequences, approximately 17% of which are singletons. Germline CDR1 is LNHDA and CDR2 is SQIVND (reference sequence). This CDR3 spans 19 amino acids. The trim removed 1 base at V and 2 bases at J, leaving 13 bases unmatched. J is TRBJ1-5 and V is TRBV19, with TRBD1 identical over 8 bases. The receptor was derived from a man aged 45-65 years with Graves' hyperthyroidism. Sample: blood. CDR3 in amino acids: CASSIAGRGRATGNQPQHF. The CDR3, as DNA: TGTGCCAGTAGTATAGCGGGCAGGGGGCGCGCAACGGGCAATCAGCCCCAGCATTTT.